This T cell receptor (beta chain) was found in a study of read filtering for tumor transcriptome and immune sequencing. This library used around 400 ng RNA and molecular barcoded adaptors spanning alpha/delta and beta/gamma chains. TCRdb re-analysed the reads in MiXCR, keeping a single row per CDR3 protein. The sample consists of approximately 57,000 distinct CDR3 sequences, 9% to 15% of them appearing once. The CDR3 contains 16 residues. In germline, CDR1 is SGHVS, CDR2 FNYEAQ. This clonotype appeared many times. Relative to the germline gene, one junction end is altered; a read error may explain this.

The V call is TRBV7-6, the J call TRBJ2-1, with D perhaps TRBD2 (7 bases). The sequence came from a donor at least 40 years old with multiple myeloma. Material: a population of CD138-negative cells sorted from bone marrow. The CDR3 sequence: CASSLGGAQNYDEQFF. The DNA of the CDR3 is TGTGCCAGCAGCCTGGGGGGGGCTCAGAACTACGATGAGCAGTTCTTC. The full variable domain, rest sourced from reference TRBV7-6 and TRBJ2-1, is GAGVSQSPRYKVTKRGQDVALRCDPISGHVSLYWYRQALGQGPEFLTYFNYEAQQDKSGLPNDRFSAERPEGSISTLTIQRTEQRDSAMYRCASSLGGAQNYDEQFFGPGTRLTVL.